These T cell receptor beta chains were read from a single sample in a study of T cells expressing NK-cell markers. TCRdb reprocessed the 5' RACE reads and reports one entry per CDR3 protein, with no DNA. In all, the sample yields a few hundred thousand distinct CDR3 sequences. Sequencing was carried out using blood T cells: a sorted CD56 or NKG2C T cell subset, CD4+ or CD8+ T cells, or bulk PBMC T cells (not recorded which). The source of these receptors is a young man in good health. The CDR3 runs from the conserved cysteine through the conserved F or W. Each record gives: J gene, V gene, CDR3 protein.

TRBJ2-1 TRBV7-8 CASSSRGPADEQFF
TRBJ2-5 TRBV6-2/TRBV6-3 CASSWGDAETQYF
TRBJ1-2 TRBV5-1 CASSLGSGAYYGYTF
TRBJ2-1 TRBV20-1 CSARDPGGGPSNEQFF
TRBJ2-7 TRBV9 CASSVGIMGYEQYF
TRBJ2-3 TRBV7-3 CASSHGQAADTQYF
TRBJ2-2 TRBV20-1 CSAQTGTRELFF
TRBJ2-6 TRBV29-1 CSVEGLTGDSGANVLTF
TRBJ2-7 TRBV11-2 CASSLGHTYYEQYF
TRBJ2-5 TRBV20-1 CSARGLQSQETQYF
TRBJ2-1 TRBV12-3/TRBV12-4 CASSGSGTGPLDEQFF
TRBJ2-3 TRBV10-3 CAISESSARLGDTQYF
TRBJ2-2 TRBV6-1 CASRPVRTLNTGELFF
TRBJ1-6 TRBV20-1 CSAPTQRRNSPLHF
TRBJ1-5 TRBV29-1 CSVSPTSGNQPQHF
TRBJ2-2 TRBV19 CASSGLATGELFF
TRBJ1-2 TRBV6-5 CASILTGTVHYGYTF
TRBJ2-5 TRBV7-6 CASSLSGHGETQYF
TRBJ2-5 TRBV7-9 CASSPLDRAAETQYF
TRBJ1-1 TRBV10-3 CAISEDRDTEAFF
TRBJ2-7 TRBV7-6 CASSQRQGTNEQYF
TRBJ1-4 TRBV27 CASRLREGGGKLFF
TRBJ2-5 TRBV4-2 CASSQGGTPAQETQYF
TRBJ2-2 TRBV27 CASSLFWGTGELFF
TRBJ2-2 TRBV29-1 CSVHQANTGELFF
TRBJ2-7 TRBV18 CASAYTHLGEQYF
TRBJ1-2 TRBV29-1 CSVGDSWVNTF
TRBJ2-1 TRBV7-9 CASGRGTVQFF
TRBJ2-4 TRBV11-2 CASSLDLIASMYF
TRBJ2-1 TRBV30 CAWRETGREQFF
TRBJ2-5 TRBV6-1 CASSQRGRETQYF
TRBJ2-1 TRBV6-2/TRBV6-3 CASSKTGSSYNEQFF
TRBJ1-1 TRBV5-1 CASSLALGAFF
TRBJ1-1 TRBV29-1 CSGADRERLVTEAFF
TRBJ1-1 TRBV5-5 CASSWRTGAYTEAFF
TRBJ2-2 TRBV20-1 CSARDLVSENRNTGELFF
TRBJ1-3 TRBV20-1 CSAFSKVRNTIYF
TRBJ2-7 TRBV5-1 CASSLDGEQYF
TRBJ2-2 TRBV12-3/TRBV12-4 CASRPQMTNTGELFF
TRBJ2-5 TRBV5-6 CASNSGIGTQYF
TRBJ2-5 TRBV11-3 CASSLRLAGAQETQYF
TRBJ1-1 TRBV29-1 CSARGGGPTSNTEAFF
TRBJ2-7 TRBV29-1 CSVEWGAPYEQYF
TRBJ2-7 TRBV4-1 CASSQDGTSVTYEQYF
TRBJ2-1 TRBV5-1 CASSLGGNLNNEQFF